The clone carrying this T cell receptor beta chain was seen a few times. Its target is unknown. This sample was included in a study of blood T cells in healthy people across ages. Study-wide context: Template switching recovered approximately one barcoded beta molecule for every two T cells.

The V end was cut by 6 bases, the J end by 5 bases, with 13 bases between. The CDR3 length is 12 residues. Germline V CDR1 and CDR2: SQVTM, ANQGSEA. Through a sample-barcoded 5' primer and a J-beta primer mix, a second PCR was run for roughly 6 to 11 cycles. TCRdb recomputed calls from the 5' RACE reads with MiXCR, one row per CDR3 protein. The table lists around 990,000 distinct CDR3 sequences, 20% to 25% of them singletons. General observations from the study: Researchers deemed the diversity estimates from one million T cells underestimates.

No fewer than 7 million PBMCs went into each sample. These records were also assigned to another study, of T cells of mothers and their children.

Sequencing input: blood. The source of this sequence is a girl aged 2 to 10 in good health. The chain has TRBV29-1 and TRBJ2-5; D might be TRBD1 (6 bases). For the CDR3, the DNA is TGCAGCGTACGGACAGTAGATGAGACCCAGTACTTC. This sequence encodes CSVRTVDETQYF.